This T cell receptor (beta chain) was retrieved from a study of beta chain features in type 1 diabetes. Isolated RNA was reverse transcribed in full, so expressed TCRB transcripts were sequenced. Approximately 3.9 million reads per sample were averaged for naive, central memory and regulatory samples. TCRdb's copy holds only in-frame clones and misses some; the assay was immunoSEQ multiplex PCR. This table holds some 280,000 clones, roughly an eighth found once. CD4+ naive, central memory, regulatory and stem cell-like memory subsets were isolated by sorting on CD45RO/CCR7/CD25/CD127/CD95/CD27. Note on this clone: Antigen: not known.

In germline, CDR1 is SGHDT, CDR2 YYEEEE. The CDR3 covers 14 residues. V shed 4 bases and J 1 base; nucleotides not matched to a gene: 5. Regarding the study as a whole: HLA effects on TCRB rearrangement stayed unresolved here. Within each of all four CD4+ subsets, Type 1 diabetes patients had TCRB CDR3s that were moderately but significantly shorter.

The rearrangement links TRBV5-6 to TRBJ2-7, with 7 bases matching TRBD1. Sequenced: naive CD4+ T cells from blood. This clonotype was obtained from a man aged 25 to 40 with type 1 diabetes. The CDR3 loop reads CASSRQGESYEQYF. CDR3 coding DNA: TGTGCCAGCAGCCGACAGGGTGAGTCCTACGAGCAGTACTTC.